The sequence of this T cell receptor beta chain was determined in a study of long-term antiretroviral therapy in people with HIV. Study-wide background: Of all samples, the earliest predate the 2015 immediate-ART recommendation by about a decade. Study results and caveats: The blood, collected between about 2003 and 2018, was possibly taken under older ART regimens. Clones that had undergone expansion before ART dominated the repertoire at all time points.

The assay, immunoSEQ v3.0, was run at survey level. Assay used: immunoSEQ multiplex PCR; TCRdb lists only in-frame clones, some missing. The table includes more than 11,000 clones, approximately 73% detected once. As regards this clone: Its specificity is unknown.

The CDR3 is 17 amino acids. Germline-derived CDR1 and CDR2 are MNHNS and SASEGT. With V trimmed by 0 bases and J by 0 bases, 1 base remained unmatched. Each specimen consisted of about 1-10 million cryopreserved PBMC prior to extraction of DNA. The specimen was unsorted PBMCs, collected 3.1 years after starting antiretroviral therapy. The chain couples TRBV6-1 to TRBJ2-7, with 14 bases fitting TRBD2. The TCR comes from a man in his forties with HIV. This CDR3 reads CASSEAGLAGVSYEQYF. The CDR3 nucleotides are TGTGCCAGCAGTGAAGCGGGACTAGCGGGAGTCTCCTACGAGCAGTACTTC.